This T cell receptor beta chain was profiled in a study of control samples from healthy donors and cancer patients. Produced via immunoSEQ multiplex PCR; TCRdb's table is partial and in-frame only. The table records roughly 200,000 clones, about 93% of them present only once. The sequence came from a young man in good health. Sequencing was done on a sample of blood.

The CDR3: CAISQDRGNTIYF. The CDR3, as DNA: TGTGCCATCAGTCAGGACAGGGGAAACACCATATATTTT. The chain links TRBV10-3 to TRBJ1-3; TRBD1 matches 7 bases. The CDR3 has 13 amino acids. Trimming removed 5 bases from V and 4 bases from J; junction bases left unmatched: 2. Germline CDR1 ENHRY, CDR2 SYGVKD.